This T cell receptor (beta chain) was identified during a study of T cell responses to AZD1222 COVID-19 vaccine. Concerning this clone: Its matching antigen is unknown.

Here immunoSEQ multiplex PCR was the method, and the copy in TCRdb shows in-frame clones only, minus some. The sample has roughly 100,000 clones, 90% seen once. Study-wide findings and caveats: Across the whole spike, CD4 TCRs peaked at regions 160-218 and 743-854. Just 5 to 7 AZD1222 recipients were seropositive at baseline. Reportedly, nearly half of unique spike TCRs recognized epitopes outside B.1.351/B.1.1.7 mutations.

Germline CDR1 reads SGHRS; CDR2 reads YFSETQ. The CDR3 loop spans 14 amino acids. V dropped 1 base and J dropped 2 bases, with 6 bases sitting between them. The J gene is TRBJ1-4, the V gene TRBV5-1; D perhaps matches TRBD1 (5 bases). The specimen comprised peripheral blood, sampled on day 0 of AZD1222 vaccination. The clonotype comes from an adult in good health. The CDR3 region is CASSLWGTNEKLFF. As DNA, the CDR3 is TGCGCCAGCAGCTTGTGGGGGACTAATGAAAAACTGTTTTTT.